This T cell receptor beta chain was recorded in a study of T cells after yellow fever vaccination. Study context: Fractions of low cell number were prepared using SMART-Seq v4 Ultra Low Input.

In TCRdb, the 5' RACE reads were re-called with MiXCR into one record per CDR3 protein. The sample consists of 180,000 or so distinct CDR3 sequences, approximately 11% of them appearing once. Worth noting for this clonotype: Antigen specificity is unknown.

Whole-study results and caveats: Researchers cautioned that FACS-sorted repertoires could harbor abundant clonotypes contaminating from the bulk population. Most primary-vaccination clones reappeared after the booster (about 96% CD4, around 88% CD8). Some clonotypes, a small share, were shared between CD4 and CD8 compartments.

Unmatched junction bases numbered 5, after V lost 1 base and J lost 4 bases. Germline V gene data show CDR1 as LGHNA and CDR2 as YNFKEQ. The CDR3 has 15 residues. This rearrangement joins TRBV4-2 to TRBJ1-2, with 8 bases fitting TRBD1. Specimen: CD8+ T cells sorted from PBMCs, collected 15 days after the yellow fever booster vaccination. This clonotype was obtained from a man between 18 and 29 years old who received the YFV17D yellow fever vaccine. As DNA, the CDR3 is TGTGCCAGCAGCCAAGGGACAGGGCTTGTCTATGGCTACACCTTC. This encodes CASSQGTGLVYGYTF.